This paragraph reports one T cell receptor beta chain. These data are taken from a study of blood T cell repertoires in COVID-19. V was clipped by 1 base and J by 4 bases; unmatched bases: 4. The CDR3 sequence is 16 residues long. Germline CDR1 and CDR2: MNHEY and SVGAGI. TCRdb keeps only in-frame clones here, not all; method: immunoSEQ multiplex PCR. The sample carries approximately 290,000 clones, around 90% recorded once. Sequenced input: PBMCs or T cells enriched from blood (not recorded which). The chain employs TRBV6-5 and TRBJ2-7, with 13 bases lining up with TRBD2. The sequence derives from a woman younger than 45 who had recovered from COVID-19. This chain's CDR3 is CASSYWGTSGTYEQYF. Written as DNA, the CDR3 is TGTGCCAGCAGTTACTGGGGGACTAGCGGGACTTACGAGCAGTACTTC.